A selection of T cell receptor beta chains follows, all from one sample in a study of shared clonotypes between healthy human individuals. Method: immunoSEQ multiplex PCR; TCRdb's copy keeps in-frame clones and lacks some. The table shows approximately 500,000 clones, with 90% to 97% occurring only once. The sample comprised naive CD4+ T cells sorted from blood. The origin of the receptors is a woman under 40 in good health. The CDR3 runs from the conserved cysteine through the conserved F or W. A D gene is named only where the DNA matches it firmly. For some rows the clone size is stated as once, few or many, or as a class when expanded; others skip it.

clone_size	d_call	v_call	j_call	cdr3_nt	cdr3_aa
-	-	TRBV7-9	TRBJ2-1	TGTGCCAGCAGCCCCCGGACTATCAATGAGCAGTTCTTC	CASSPRTINEQFF
-	-	TRBV11-2	TRBJ2-7	TGTGCCAGCAGCAAACCTACCGGCGGCTCCTCCTACGAGCAGTACTTC	CASSKPTGGSSYEQYF
-	-	TRBV5-4	TRBJ2-6	TGTGCCAGCAGCCTGGATGGCTCTGGGGCCAACGTCCTGACTTTC	CASSLDGSGANVLTF
-	TRBD1	TRBV11-3	TRBJ2-5	TGTGCCAGCAGCTTAAGTACAGGGGAAGAGACCCAGTACTTC	CASSLSTGEETQYF
-	-	TRBV7-9	TRBJ2-4	TGTGCCAGCAGCTTCAGGGCAGTTCCGGACATTCAGTACTTC	CASSFRAVPDIQYF
-	TRBD1	TRBV10-3	TRBJ1-5	TGTGCCACCTCGTCGGGACAGGGGGGGTCTCAGCCCCAGCATTTT	CATSSGQGGSQPQHF
once	-	TRBV5-1	TRBJ2-2	TGCGCCAGCAGCTTGAATTTTGGAAGTTTCACCGGGGAGCTGTTTTTT	CASSLNFGSFTGELFF
-	-	TRBV6-5	TRBJ1-3	TGTGCCAGCAGCCTAGGGGGGAATGGAGGCACCATATATTTT	CASSLGGNGGTIYF
-	-	TRBV4-2	TRBJ1-5	TGTGCCAGCAGCCAAGATGATATCGCGGAACGCAATCAGCCCCAGCATTTT	CASSQDDIAERNQPQHF
-	-	TRBV5-1	TRBJ2-1	TGCGCCAGCAGCTTGGGTTCCGGGACAAGGAGCTCCTACAATGAGCAGTTCTTC	CASSLGSGTRSSYNEQFF
-	TRBD1	TRBV5-5	TRBJ2-3	TGTGCCAGCAGCTTGGGTTGGTTTGGACAGGGCACAGATACGCAGTATTTT	CASSLGWFGQGTDTQYF
-	TRBD2	TRBV7-9	TRBJ2-5	TGTGCCAGCAGCTTAGTTGAGGGAGGGAAGACCCAGTACTTC	CASSLVEGGKTQYF
-	TRBD2	TRBV19	TRBJ2-7	TGTGCCAGTAGTATAGGGAGCGGGAGCTCCTACGAGCAGTACTTC	CASSIGSGSSYEQYF
-	-	TRBV19	TRBJ2-7	TGTGCCAGTAGTATGAGGCCGTCACAGAACGAGCAGTACTTC	CASSMRPSQNEQYF
-	-	TRBV25-1	TRBJ1-2	TGTGCCAGCGGCCTTCGGGGGCCCTACTATGGCTACACCTTC	CASGLRGPYYGYTF
-	TRBD1	TRBV2	TRBJ1-5	TGTGCCAGCACCAGGACAGGGGAGTTTCAGCCCCAGCATTTT	CASTRTGEFQPQHF
-	-	TRBV7-9	TRBJ2-3	TGTGCCAGCAGCCCTGAGCAGGTTGGGGGCACAGATACGCAGTATTTT	CASSPEQVGGTDTQYF
once	-	TRBV29-1	TRBJ1-1	TGCAGCGTTGAGAGGGGCAACACTGAAGCTTTCTTT	CSVERGNTEAFF
-	-	TRBV28	TRBJ2-7	TGTGCCAGCAGTTTACTGGGGCGCGAGCAGTACTTC	CASSLLGREQYF
-	TRBD2	TRBV18	TRBJ2-5	TGTGCCAGCTCGCGGGAGAAGACGAGCCTAGAGACCCAGTACTTC	CASSREKTSLETQYF
-	-	TRBV10-2	TRBJ2-3	TGCGCCAGCAAATGGGAAGGTGCAGATACGCAGTATTTT	CASKWEGADTQYF
once	TRBD1	TRBV6-5	TRBJ2-5	TGTGCCAGCACCCACGAAGGGGGCGGCGAGACCCAGTACTTC	CASTHEGGGETQYF
-	-	TRBV13	TRBJ1-1	TGTGCCAGCAGCATCGGACGACCGAACACTGAAGCTTTCTTT	CASSIGRPNTEAFF
-	-	TRBV28	TRBJ2-7	TGTGCCAGCAGCCTTTACGGAACCTCCTACGAGCAGTACTTC	CASSLYGTSYEQYF
-	TRBD1	TRBV28	TRBJ2-7	TGTGCCAGCAGTTTAGACAGGGTCTCCTACGAGCAGTACTTC	CASSLDRVSYEQYF
-	-	TRBV7-9	TRBJ2-2	TGTGCCAGCAGCTTATTGGACAGCCTCACCGGGGAGCTGTTTTTT	CASSLLDSLTGELFF
once	-	TRBV5-1	TRBJ2-1	TGCGCCAGCAGCTGGGACAATGAGCAGTTCTTC	CASSWDNEQFF
-	-	TRBV19	TRBJ1-4	TGTGCCAGTAGTATTACAGGCGCAACTAATGAAAAACTGTTTTTT	CASSITGATNEKLFF
-	-	TRBV4-1	TRBJ1-5	TGCGCCAGCAGCCGCGGAGAGTCTAGCAATCAGCCCCAGCATTTT	CASSRGESSNQPQHF
-	-	TRBV21-1	TRBJ2-2	TGTGCCAGCAGCAAAAGAGGGGGACAGGTGAACACCGGGGAGCTGTTTTTT	CASSKRGGQVNTGELFF
-	-	TRBV27	TRBJ1-6	TGTGCCAGCAGTGCAACCTCAGGTTCACCCCTCCACTTT	CASSATSGSPLHF